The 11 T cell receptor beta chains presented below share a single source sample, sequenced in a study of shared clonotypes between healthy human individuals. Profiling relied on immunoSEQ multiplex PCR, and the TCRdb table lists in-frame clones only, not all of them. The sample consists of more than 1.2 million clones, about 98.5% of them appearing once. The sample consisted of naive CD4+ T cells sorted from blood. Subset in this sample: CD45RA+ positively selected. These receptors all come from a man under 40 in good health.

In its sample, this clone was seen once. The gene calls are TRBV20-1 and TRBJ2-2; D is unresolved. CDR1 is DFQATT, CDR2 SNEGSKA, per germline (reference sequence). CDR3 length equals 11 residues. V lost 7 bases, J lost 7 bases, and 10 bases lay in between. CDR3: CSGQFGGELFF. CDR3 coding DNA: TGCAGTGGACAATTCGGCGGGGAGCTGTTTTTT.

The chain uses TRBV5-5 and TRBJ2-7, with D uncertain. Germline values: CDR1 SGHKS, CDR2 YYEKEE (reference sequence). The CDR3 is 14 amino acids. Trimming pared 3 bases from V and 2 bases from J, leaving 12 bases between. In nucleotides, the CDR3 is TGTGCCAGCAGCTCCAGAATGTCAACCTACGAGCAGTACTTC. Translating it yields CASSSRMSTYEQYF.

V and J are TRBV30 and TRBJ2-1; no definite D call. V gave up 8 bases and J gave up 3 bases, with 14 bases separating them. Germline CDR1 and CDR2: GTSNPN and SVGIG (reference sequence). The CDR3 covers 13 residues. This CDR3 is CARDRSGYNEQFF. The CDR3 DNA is TGTGCCCGTGACCGTTCCGGCTACAATGAGCAGTTCTTC.

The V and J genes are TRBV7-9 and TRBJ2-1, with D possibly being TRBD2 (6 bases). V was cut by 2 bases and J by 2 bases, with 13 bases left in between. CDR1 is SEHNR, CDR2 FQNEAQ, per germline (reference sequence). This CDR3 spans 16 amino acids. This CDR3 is CASSLLFRETYNEQFF. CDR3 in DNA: TGTGCCAGCAGCTTACTTTTCCGGGAGACCTACAATGAGCAGTTCTTC.

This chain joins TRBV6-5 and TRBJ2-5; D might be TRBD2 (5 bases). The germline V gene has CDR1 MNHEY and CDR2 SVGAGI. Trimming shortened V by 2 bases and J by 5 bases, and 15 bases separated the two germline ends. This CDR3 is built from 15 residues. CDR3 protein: CASSYGSSLTETQYF. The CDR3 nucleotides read TGTGCCAGCAGTTACGGCTCTAGCCTAACGGAGACCCAGTACTTC.

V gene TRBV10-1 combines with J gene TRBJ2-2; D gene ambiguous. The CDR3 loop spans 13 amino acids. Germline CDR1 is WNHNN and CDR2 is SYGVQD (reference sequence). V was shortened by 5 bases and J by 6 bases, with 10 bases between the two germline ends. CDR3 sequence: CASSQRVAGELFF. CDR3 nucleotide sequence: TGCGCCAGCAGTCAAAGGGTTGCCGGGGAGCTGTTTTTT.

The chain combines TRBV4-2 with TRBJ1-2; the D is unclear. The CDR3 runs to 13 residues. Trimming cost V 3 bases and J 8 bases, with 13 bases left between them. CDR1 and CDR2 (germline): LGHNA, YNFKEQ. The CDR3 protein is CASSHIQEAGYTF. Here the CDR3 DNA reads TGTGCCAGCAGCCACATTCAAGAGGCGGGCTACACCTTC.

CDR3 region: CASSISPASGQETQYF. DNA of the CDR3: TGTGCCAGTAGTATCTCGCCAGCCTCGGGCCAAGAGACCCAGTACTTC. The chain has TRBV19 and TRBJ2-5; D gene ambiguous. Per germline, CDR1 LNHDA and CDR2 SQIVND (reference sequence). CDR3 size: 16 residues. With 3 bases removed from V and 1 base from J, the gap between germline ends came to 15 bases.

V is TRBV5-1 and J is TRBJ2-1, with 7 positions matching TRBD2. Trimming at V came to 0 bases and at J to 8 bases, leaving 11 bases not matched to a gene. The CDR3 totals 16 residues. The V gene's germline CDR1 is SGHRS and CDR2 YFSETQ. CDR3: CASSLARAGDLYEQFF. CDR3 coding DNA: TGCGCCAGCAGCTTGGCCAGGGCGGGAGATCTCTATGAGCAGTTCTTC.

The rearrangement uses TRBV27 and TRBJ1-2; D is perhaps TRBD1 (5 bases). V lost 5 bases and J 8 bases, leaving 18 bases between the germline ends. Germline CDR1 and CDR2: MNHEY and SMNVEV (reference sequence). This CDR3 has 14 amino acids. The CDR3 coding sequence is TGTGCCAGCAGTCCCCAGATAGGGGCCGGAGGCTACACCTTC. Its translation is CASSPQIGAGGYTF.

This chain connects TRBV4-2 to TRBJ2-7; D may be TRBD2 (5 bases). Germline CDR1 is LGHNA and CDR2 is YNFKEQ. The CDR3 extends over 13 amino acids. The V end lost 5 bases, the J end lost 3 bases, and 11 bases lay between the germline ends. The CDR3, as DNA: TGTGCCAGCAGCTATACCGGGGACTACGAGCAGTACTTC. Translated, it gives CASSYTGDYEQYF.